This paragraph reports one TCR beta chain. The antigen it binds to is not known. One base away there is no much larger clone; base qualities are not given. The sample is drawn from a study of blood T cell repertoires in COVID-19 (dated by TCRdb to 2018 to 2021). Regarding the research as a whole: The collaborator samples originated in the United States, Italy and Spain and spanned the acute and convalescent phases of COVID-19. A freely available public database, intended as a resource for researchers studying the immune response to SARS-CoV-2, is where the repertoires were released. Where available, HLA class I and class II types were obtained from metadata supplied by the sample provider rather than from assay-based typing. The dataset comprised deeply sampled blood TCRbeta repertoires from subjects exposed to, actively infected with, or recovered from COVID-19. The prospective study material was composed of cDNA or gDNA derived from T cells, B-cell-depleted T cells, or PBMCs. The sample metadata nearly always contained a de-identified subject ID, COVID-19 status, age in years and sex. The samples were drawn from the first 160 participants of the ongoing ImmuneRACE study and from more than 1,000 subjects provided by 6 global collaborators. The full study reports these points: The amount of clinical and demographic metadata varied by source and participant and was provided uncurated.

As encoded in the germline V gene (reference sequence), CDR1 is SEHNR while CDR2 is FQNEAQ. V is trimmed back by 5 bases and J by 1 base, and the junction contains 7 bases that no gene match accounts for. Its CDR3 holds 15 amino acids, cysteine through phenylalanine. Just the 45-base CDR3 DNA is kept, in frame starting at base 1. The immunoSEQ Assay, a bias-controlled multiplex PCR, was used to amplify TCRbeta CDR3 regions from genomic DNA. Processing in the source paper ran as follows. The number of nucleated cells in each sample was estimated by amplification of reference gene primers within the assay. Sequence reads were collapsed and filtered to measure the absolute abundance of every unique TCRbeta CDR3 rearrangement. For each sample, productive Simpson clonality was calculated as the square root of Simpson's diversity index across productive rearrangements. TCRdb took over this immuneACCESS table, retaining in-frame rearrangements with V and J assigned. Such tables are incomplete; in checked studies, under half of the missing clones stem from an unresolved V gene, and the remainder is unexplained. That table supplies the V and J calls and clone size; D and trimming were determined from the DNA. The sample table contains about 360,000 clones; only one count was recorded for around 88% of them. Clones ranked in the top ten supply 7.1% of the sample.

At one collaborating source in Seattle, patients were enrolled during active infection and were followed longitudinally through the course of disease. Collaborating institutions collected whole blood in K2EDTA tubes following their own protocols. For TCRbeta analysis, collaborators shipped samples in one of three forms: frozen whole blood, isolated PBMCs, or DNA extracted from either of those sample types. The sequenced material came from peripheral blood. The clonotype originates from a woman aged 60-75 years with COVID-19, enrolled during active disease. The sequence is built from TRBV7-9 and TRBJ2-5, with 7 bases in between that match TRBD1. The nucleotide sequence reads as follows: TGTGCCAGCAGCACGACGACAGGGACCCAAGAGACCCAGTACTTC. Its protein product is CASSTTTGTQETQYF.